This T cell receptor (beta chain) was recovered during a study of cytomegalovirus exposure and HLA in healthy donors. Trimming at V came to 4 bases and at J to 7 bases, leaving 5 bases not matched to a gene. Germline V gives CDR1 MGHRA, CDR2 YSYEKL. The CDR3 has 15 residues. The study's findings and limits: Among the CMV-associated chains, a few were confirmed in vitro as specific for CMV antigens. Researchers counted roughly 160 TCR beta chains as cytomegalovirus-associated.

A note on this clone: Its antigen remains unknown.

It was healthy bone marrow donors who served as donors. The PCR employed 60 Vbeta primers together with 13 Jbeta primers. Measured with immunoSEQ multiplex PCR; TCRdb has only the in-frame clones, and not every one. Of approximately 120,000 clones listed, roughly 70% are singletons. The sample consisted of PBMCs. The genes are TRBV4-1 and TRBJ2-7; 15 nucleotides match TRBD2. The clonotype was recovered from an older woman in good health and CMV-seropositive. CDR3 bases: TGCGCCAGCAGCCGGGGACTAGCGGGGGGAGGGGAGCAGTACTTC. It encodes CASSRGLAGGGEQYF.